Below are 11 T cell receptor beta chains sequenced from a single sample in a study of post-analysis software for immune sequencing data. Study outcomes and limitations: Several TRBV segments, TRBV5-6, TRBV5-1 and TRBV20-1 among them, were found more frequent in patients than controls.

Presence of unique molecular identifiers characterized the TCR beta cDNA libraries. TCRdb re-called the PCR reads through MiXCR, storing one row per CDR3 protein. The table has approximately 630,000 distinct CDR3 sequences, around 60% seen once. No cognate antigen is known for these TCRs. Sequenced sample: blood. Receptor source: a girl aged 2 to 9 with multiple sclerosis.

The V call is TRBV6-6, the J call TRBJ1-6; D may be TRBD1 (6 bases). CDR1 is MNHNY, CDR2 SVGAGI, per germline (reference sequence). V dropped 6 bases and J dropped 6 bases, with 15 bases sitting between them. The CDR3 runs to 15 residues. The CDR3 nucleotides read TGTGCCAGCAGATCCCCGGGACACCTTAATTCACCCCTCCACTTT. As protein: CASRSPGHLNSPLHF.

This clonotype was seen a few times. V is TRBV18 and J is TRBJ2-1; D perhaps matches TRBD2 (6 bases). The germline V gene encodes CDR1 KGHSH and CDR2 LQKENI. The CDR3 extends over 14 amino acids. V dropped 0 bases and J dropped 9 bases, with 12 bases sitting between them. The DNA of the CDR3 is TGTGCCAGCTCACCACCGACTAGTGTGGGTGAGCAGTTCTTC. It yields the protein CASSPPTSVGEQFF.

The genes are TRBV2 and TRBJ1-4; D is ambiguous. The CDR3 totals 14 residues. Germline V gene sequence: CDR1 SNHLY, CDR2 FYNNEI. Deletions cut 6 bases from V and 3 bases from J, with 11 bases between. DNA of the CDR3: TGTGCCAGCAGGGGGTGGGGAGCTAATGAAAAACTGTTTTTT. Its translation is CASRGWGANEKLFF.

This chain uses TRBV7-2 with TRBJ2-4; TRBD2 matches 11 bases. The V gene end was trimmed by 1 base and the J gene end by 4 bases; junction bases not matched to a gene: 3. This CDR3 is built from 16 residues. CDR1 and CDR2 (germline): SGHTA, FQGNSA. The CDR3 reads CASSLGSGGAKNIQYF. CDR3 nucleotides: TGTGCCAGCAGCTTAGGTAGCGGGGGGGCGAAAAACATTCAGTACTTC.

The sample holds a few counts of this clonotype. The chain couples TRBV4-3 to TRBJ2-6; D might be TRBD1 or TRBD2, each matching 5 bases. Trimming cost V 5 bases and J 0 bases, with 14 bases left between them. The CDR3 totals 17 residues. Per germline, CDR1 LGHNA and CDR2 YSLEER. The CDR3 region is CASSEGTAVSGANVLTF. The CDR3 DNA follows: TGCGCCAGCAGCGAAGGGACCGCCGTCTCTGGGGCCAACGTCCTGACTTTC.

The CDR3 DNA reads as TGTGCCAGCAGTAGAGAGGGAGTCGCTTATGGCTACACCTTC. Protein sequence: CASSREGVAYGYTF. The rearrangement links TRBV25-1 to TRBJ1-2, with no clear D. CDR3 length: 14 amino acids. Trimming shortened V by 5 bases and J by 5 bases, and 15 bases separated the two germline ends. The V gene's germline CDR1 is MGHDK and CDR2 SYGVNS.

This sequence joins TRBV13 and TRBJ2-1, with D unresolved. The CDR3 runs to 15 residues. Germline CDR1 PRHDT, CDR2 FYEKMQ (reference sequence). Trimming removed 2 bases at V and 0 bases at J, with 8 bases between. CDR3: CASSLRPSSYNEQFF. CDR3 DNA sequence: TGTGCCAGCAGCTTACGCCCGAGCTCCTACAATGAGCAGTTCTTC.

V gene TRBV4-1 combines with J gene TRBJ1-2, with 8 bases matching TRBD1. The CDR3 contains 14 residues. The V segment lost 3 bases and the J segment 4 bases; nucleotides outside the gene matches: 4. The germline V gene has CDR1 MGHRA and CDR2 YSYEKL. The CDR3 bases are TGCGCCAGCAGCCAGCCCGGGACAGGCTATGGCTACACCTTC. Translation: CASSQPGTGYGYTF.

There are a few counts of this clonotype. The chain is built from TRBV29-1 and TRBJ2-3, with 12 bases aligning to TRBD2. CDR3 length: 14 residues. CDR1 is SQVTM, CDR2 ANQGSEA, per germline. V lost 6 bases, J lost 6 bases, and 7 bases stayed unmatched. Here the CDR3 DNA reads TGCAGCGTCGGCCGACTAGCGGGAGAGGATACGCAGTATTTT. It translates to CSVGRLAGEDTQYF.

Many counts were recorded for this clonotype. V and J are TRBV29-1 and TRBJ2-4; 9 bases line up with TRBD1. The CDR3 totals 13 residues. V was pared by 4 bases and J by 7 bases, with 5 bases of the junction left unmatched. From germline, CDR1 is SQVTM and CDR2 ANQGSEA. The CDR3 spells CSVGTGVWNIQYF. In DNA, the CDR3 is TGCAGCGTTGGGACAGGGGTTTGGAACATTCAGTACTTC.

This chain joins TRBV27 and TRBJ2-3; D call uncertain. The V and J ends lost 3 bases and 0 bases respectively, with 16 bases between them. The length of the CDR3 is 17 residues. Germline CDR1 reads MNHEY; CDR2 reads SMNVEV (reference sequence). DNA of the CDR3: TGTGCCAGCAGTTTTTATGGTTCGGTTACTAGCACAGATACGCAGTATTTT. Its protein is CASSFYGSVTSTDTQYF.